This T cell receptor beta chain was sequenced during a study of shared clonotypes between healthy human individuals. In the study overall: A couple of women and a few men aged 18 to 49 made up the donors.

With respect to this clone: Its antigen is not known.

CD8 cells regarded as naive lacked CD45RO, were positively chosen for CCR7, and omitted terminally differentiated effector memory CD45RA+ cells. Several immunoSEQ 96-well plates shared each subset's DNA, each plate a replicate. Study processing details: Filtering differed since immunoSEQ provided only junctions, with no quality scores. The data were produced by immunoSEQ multiplex PCR, yet TCRdb's version contains in-frame clones alone and is incomplete. V and J calls and clone size are copied from that table; D and trimming were computed from the DNA. The top ten hold over 0.1% of the sample, which has around 600,000 clones, approximately 95% seen once. Germline V gene data show CDR1 as SGHAT and CDR2 as FQNNGV. The V end was cut by 5 bases, the J end by 7 bases, with 15 bases between. CDR3 length equals 13 residues. Study results and limitations: Generally, estimated richness proved larger in naive subsets than it did in memory subsets.

This rearrangement joins TRBV11-2 to TRBJ2-7; D is unresolved. Sequencing used naive CD8+ T cells sorted from blood. This sequence originates from a woman aged 25 to 39 in good health. This chain's CDR3 is CASSLQTRWEQYF. For the CDR3, the DNA is TGTGCCAGCAGCCTCCAGACCCGTTGGGAGCAGTACTTC. Using reference TRBV11-2 and TRBJ2-7 for the parts outside the CDR3, the full variable domain is EAGVAQSPRYKIIEKRQSVAFWCNPISGHATLYWYQQILGQGPKLLIQFQNNGVVDDSQLPKDRFSAERLKGVDSTLKIQPAKLEDSAVYLCASSLQTRWEQYFGPGTRLTVT.